This T cell receptor (beta chain) was observed in a study of shared clonotypes between healthy human individuals. Study overall: The study enrolled a couple of women and a few men aged 18 to 49.

Execution of the assay was at deep level. Clones were read by immunoSEQ multiplex PCR, and TCRdb kept only the in-frame ones, dropping some. The table has 150,000 to 200,000 clones, over 85% seen once. Germline V gene sequence: CDR1 MDHEN, CDR2 SYDVKM. J was trimmed by 0 bases and V by 1 base; bases with no gene match: 8. The CDR3 length is 18 residues. The TCR comes from a woman younger than 45 in good health. This chain uses TRBV28 with TRBJ2-2, with 7 positions matching TRBD1. Sequenced input: naive CD4+ T cells sorted from blood. Sample subset: CD45RA+ positively selected. Here the CDR3 DNA reads TGTGCCAGCAGTTTATCGGGTATTCAGGGGGCGAACACCGGGGAGCTGTTTTTT. Translation: CASSLSGIQGANTGELFF.